This TCR beta chain was sequenced for a study of beta chain features in type 1 diabetes. General study results and limits: Patients with Type 1 diabetes showed moderately but significantly shorter TCRB CDR3s in all four CD4+ subsets.

The sequenced template was cDNA made from the entire isolated RNA. Data came from immunoSEQ multiplex PCR; TCRdb stores just in-frame clones and leaves some out. The table has roughly 150,000 clones, around a tenth seen once; the top ten hold more than 0.4%. A word on this clone: Its antigen is currently unknown.

V dropped 8 bases and J dropped 2; count of bases not matched to a gene: 3. Germline V CDR1 and CDR2: MNHNS, SASEGT. CDR3 length equals 13 residues. This receptor was obtained from a man younger than 45 with type 1 diabetes. The chain links TRBV6-1 to TRBJ2-1; 7 bases map to TRBD2. Material: central memory CD4+ T cells from blood. CDR3 residues: CASGSGTYNEQFF. The DNA of the CDR3 is TGTGCCAGCGGGAGCGGGACCTACAATGAGCAGTTCTTC.